This entry describes one TCR beta chain. The antigen remains undetermined. This CDR3 has 15 amino acids. Trimming took 0 bases from V and 6 from J; bases not matched to a gene: 3. Looked up from germline, CDR1 is SGHRS and CDR2 is YFSETQ. The sample belongs to a study of T cell responses to AZD1222 COVID-19 vaccine. Findings and caveats of the study: Repertoire collection took place solely once the T cell response had peaked. Donors were largely white British and mainly female; clonal diversity was possibly underestimated.

Assay: immunoSEQ multiplex PCR; the TCRdb copy retains only in-frame clones and omits some. The sample consists of tens of thousands of clones, around 87% of them appearing once. The sequence was obtained from an adult who received the AZD1222 COVID-19 vaccine. Sequences were derived from peripheral blood, sampled 28 days after the second AZD1222 dose. The chain joins TRBV5-1 to TRBJ2-1; TRBD1 matches 10 bases. This CDR3 reads CASSLGGQGSNEQFF. The CDR3 DNA sequence: TGCGCCAGCAGCTTGGGGGGACAGGGGAGCAATGAGCAGTTCTTC.